These T cell receptor beta chains were read from a single sample in a study of shared clonotypes between healthy human individuals. Data came from immunoSEQ multiplex PCR; TCRdb stores just in-frame clones and leaves some out. The sample has 2 million to 3 million clones, roughly 93% seen once. The sample comprised naive CD4+ T cells from PBMCs. The source of these receptors is a young man in good health. Some clones in this sample may be carry-over from other donors' samples. Both conserved end residues are part of each CDR3. Each record gives: clone size, V gene, J gene, D gene, CDR3 DNA, CDR3 protein. The D gene is left open where the match is weak. Clone size is shown for a subset of rows, as once, few, many or a class of expanded clone.

>.|TRBV4-2|TRBJ2-3|TRBD2
TGTGCCAGCAGCCAAGTACTAATTCTAGCGGGAGGTTCAGATACGCAGTATTTT
CASSQVLILAGGSDTQYF
>.|TRBV11-2|TRBJ2-3|TRBD2
TGTGCCAGCAGCGTTAGCGGGAGTAGCACAGATACGCAGTATTTT
CASSVSGSSTDTQYF
>.|TRBV10-3|TRBJ1-2|.
TGTGCCATCAGTGAGTCCCCCTTCTATGGCTACACCTTC
CAISESPFYGYTF
>.|TRBV6-1|TRBJ1-3|TRBD1
TGTGCCAGCAGTCTCGGGACAGGGGCTGGAAACACCATATATTTT
CASSLGTGAGNTIYF
>.|TRBV10-2|TRBJ2-7|.
TGCGCCAGCAGTATTCTGTCCGAGCAGTACTTC
CASSILSEQYF
>.|TRBV5-6|TRBJ2-3|TRBD2
TGTGCCAGCAGCTTGGTCGGCGCGGGAGTAACAGATACGCAGTATTTT
CASSLVGAGVTDTQYF
>.|TRBV28|TRBJ2-3|.
TGTGCCAGCAGTTTTCAGACGTCCAGCCAGTATTTT
CASSFQTSSQYF
>.|TRBV7-9|TRBJ2-5|.
TGTGCCAGCAGCCCAGGGGAGGGAGCAGAGACCCAGTACTTC
CASSPGEGAETQYF
>.|TRBV28|TRBJ1-5|.
TGTGCCGGAGGGGGGCAACAGGAGGCCCAGCATTTT
CAGGGQQEAQHF
>.|TRBV5-6|TRBJ2-1|.
TGTGCCAGCAGGCCTGGACTCTTCAGCTCCTACAATGAGCAGTTCTTC
CASRPGLFSSYNEQFF
>.|TRBV5-1|TRBJ2-5|.
TGCGCCAGCAGCTTCTCAGGGGAGGAGACCCAGTACTTC
CASSFSGEETQYF
>.|TRBV30|TRBJ2-2|TRBD2
TGTGCCTGGAGCTTAGGGAGGGTATATTCCGGGGAGCTGTTTTTT
CAWSLGRVYSGELFF
>.|TRBV30|TRBJ1-2|TRBD1
TGTGCCTGGGACAGGGGGCCTGGCTACACCTTC
CAWDRGPGYTF
>.|TRBV6-1|TRBJ2-1|.
TGTGCCAGCATGGTTGACCGCTCCTACAATGAGCAGTTCTTC
CASMVDRSYNEQFF
>.|TRBV5-1|TRBJ2-5|TRBD2
TGCGCCAGCAGCTTGAAGGCTAGCGGGAAGGTAGAGACCCAGTACTTC
CASSLKASGKVETQYF
>.|TRBV11-2|TRBJ2-7|.
TGTGCCAGCAGCCCAGGGGGGACAGTTCCCTACGAGCAGTACTTC
CASSPGGTVPYEQYF
>once|TRBV9|TRBJ2-2|.
TGTGCCAGCAGCACCAATATCCGAGCCGGGGAGCTGTTTTTT
CASSTNIRAGELFF
>.|TRBV7-9|TRBJ2-4|TRBD1
TGTGCCAGCAGCTTACACAGGACAGGGAACCTAGCCAAAAACATTCAGTACTTC
CASSLHRTGNLAKNIQYF
>.|TRBV5-1|TRBJ2-5|.
TGCGCCAGCAGCTTGGTGGGAGAGACCCAGTACTTC
CASSLVGETQYF
>.|TRBV7-3|TRBJ2-3|TRBD2
TGTGCCAGCAGCACCGGGACTAGCGGAGATACGCAGTATTTT
CASSTGTSGDTQYF
>.|TRBV7-3|TRBJ2-5|TRBD1
TGTGCCAGCAGCTTATTAGGGACAGAAGAGACCCAGTACTTC
CASSLLGTEETQYF
>.|TRBV6-4|TRBJ1-5|TRBD1
TGTGCCAGCAGTGACTCCCCAGGACAGGAAAATCAGCCCCAGCATTTT
CASSDSPGQENQPQHF
>.|TRBV7-2|TRBJ1-2|.
TGTGCCAGCAGCTCCCCGACGCAGACCCCCTATGGCTACACCTTC
CASSSPTQTPYGYTF
>.|TRBV5-4|TRBJ2-1|.
TGTGCCAGCAGAGGATGGGATGGTGGAAAGACGCAGTTCTTC
CASRGWDGGKTQFF
>.|TRBV5-1|TRBJ1-5|.
TGTGCCAGCAGCTTGGACGGCCCTCGGGGCAATCAGCCCCAGCATTTT
CASSLDGPRGNQPQHF
>.|TRBV14|TRBJ2-7|TRBD1
TGTGCCAGCAGCCAATGGAGACAGGGGACCTACGAGCAGTACTTC
CASSQWRQGTYEQYF
>.|TRBV18|TRBJ2-5|.
TGTGCCAGCTCCCTCCTCAGGGACCTCGGGACCCAGTACTTC
CASSLLRDLGTQYF
>.|TRBV28|TRBJ1-5|.
TGTGCCAGCAGGAAGGGGGGGGAGGGTCAGCCCCAGCATTTT
CASRKGGEGQPQHF
>.|TRBV18|TRBJ2-7|.
TGTGCCAGCTCACCGGGACCTACGCAAGAGCAGTACTTC
CASSPGPTQEQYF
>once|TRBV29-1|TRBJ2-7|TRBD1
TGCAGCGGCGTTGGGGGCAGGGGGCCGGATCACGAGCAGTACTTC
CSGVGGRGPDHEQYF
>.|TRBV10-3|TRBJ2-7|.
TGTGCCATCAGTGAGTCAAGAGGTTCCTACGAGCAGTACTTC
CAISESRGSYEQYF
>.|TRBV30|TRBJ1-6|.
TGTGCCTGGGCCGGGGACTCCTATAATTCACCCCTCCACTTT
CAWAGDSYNSPLHF
>.|TRBV5-6|TRBJ1-2|.
TGTGCCAGCAGCCGTCGGGAATCCCGCGTCTATGGCTACACCTTC
CASSRRESRVYGYTF
>few|TRBV5-1|TRBJ1-1|.
TGCGCCAGCAGCTTGTATGGCGCGAACACTGAAGCTTTCTTT
CASSLYGANTEAFF
>.|TRBV27|TRBJ2-1|TRBD2
TGTGCCAGCAGTGTTACGGTTAGCGGGACTAGAGTTGAAAATGAGCAGTTCTTC
CASSVTVSGTRVENEQFF
>.|TRBV9|TRBJ2-7|TRBD1
TGTGCCAGCAGCGTGGGACAGGGGCGTTCCTACGAGCAGTACTTC
CASSVGQGRSYEQYF
>.|TRBV5-6|TRBJ1-1|TRBD1
TGTGCCAGCAGAGCACCGGGACAGGGAAACACTGAAGCTTTCTTT
CASRAPGQGNTEAFF
>once|TRBV10-3|TRBJ1-1|.
TGTGCCATCAGTGAGACCCCCGGGGCGAGTAACACTGAAGCTTTCTTT
CAISETPGASNTEAFF
>.|TRBV11-3|TRBJ2-2|.
TGTGCCAGCAGCTTAGGGTGGGGTAACACCGGGGAGCTGTTTTTT
CASSLGWGNTGELFF
>.|TRBV18|TRBJ1-2|.
TGTGCCAGCTCACCCGGGGTCTATGGCTACACCTTC
CASSPGVYGYTF
>.|TRBV5-1|TRBJ2-3|TRBD2
TGCGCCAGCAGCTCGAGGACTAGCGGGGCCACAGATACGCAGTATTTT
CASSSRTSGATDTQYF
>.|TRBV4-3|TRBJ1-1|TRBD1
TGCGCCAGCAGCCAAGAACAGGGGTCCACTGAAGCTTTCTTT
CASSQEQGSTEAFF
>.|TRBV5-1|TRBJ2-3|.
TGCGCCACCTCCGAGGGTAGCGCCACAGATACGCAGTATTTT
CATSEGSATDTQYF
>.|TRBV7-2|TRBJ2-1|.
TGTGCCAGCAGCTGGGGCAGGAGGGTTGCCAATGAGCAGTTCTTC
CASSWGRRVANEQFF
>.|TRBV2|TRBJ2-1|.
TGTGCCAGCAGTGATGCCCGTACCAGGTTCAATGAGCAGTTCTTC
CASSDARTRFNEQFF
>.|TRBV2|TRBJ1-3|.
TGTGCCAGCAGCCCCCTTGGACAGCTCTCTGGAAACACCATATATTTT
CASSPLGQLSGNTIYF
>.|TRBV28|TRBJ2-3|TRBD2
TGTGCCAGCAGTTTAGCCGGGACTAGCGAGTTCACAGATACGCAGTATTTT
CASSLAGTSEFTDTQYF
>.|TRBV7-3|TRBJ2-2|.
TGTGCCACACGAGGGGGCACCGGGGAGCTGTTTTTT
CATRGGTGELFF
>.|TRBV18|TRBJ1-1|.
TGTGCCAGCTCCAGTGGGTTGAACACTGAAGCTTTCTTT
CASSSGLNTEAFF
>.|TRBV11-2|TRBJ1-2|.
TGTGCCAGCAGCTTAGGACCGGATGGCTACACCTTC
CASSLGPDGYTF
>once|TRBV7-3|TRBJ1-5|.
TGTGCCAGCAGCTTATTGGGAGGAGGGCACAATCAGCCCCAGCATTTT
CASSLLGGGHNQPQHF
>.|TRBV30|TRBJ2-5|.
TGTGCCTGGAGTCCCCTTGGACAGCGCTTCCAAGAGACCCAGTACTTC
CAWSPLGQRFQETQYF
>.|TRBV7-6|TRBJ2-7|.
TGTGCCAGCAGCTCGTCCATAGGAAGGGGTCCGCAGTACTTC
CASSSSIGRGPQYF
>once|TRBV15|TRBJ1-5|TRBD1
TGTGCCACCAGCAGAGGGGGGACAGGGGGCTTCGGTCAGCCCCAGCATTTT
CATSRGGTGGFGQPQHF
>.|TRBV28|TRBJ1-2|.
TGTGCCAGCAGTCCCTCGACAGTCATCAGCTATGGCTACACCTTC
CASSPSTVISYGYTF
>.|TRBV1|TRBJ1-6|.
TGCACCAGCGGCCATTGGGACAGGGTTAATTCACCCCTCCACTTT
CTSGHWDRVNSPLHF
>.|TRBV7-8|TRBJ2-7|.
TGTGCCAGCAGTTTCGACAGGCCCTACGAGCAGTACTTC
CASSFDRPYEQYF
>.|TRBV4-1|TRBJ2-1|.
TGCGCCAGCAGCCAAAGAAACCCTCCGCGAAACCTGCGAGGGCCCTACAATGAGCAGTTCTTC
CASSQRNPPRNLRGPYNEQFF